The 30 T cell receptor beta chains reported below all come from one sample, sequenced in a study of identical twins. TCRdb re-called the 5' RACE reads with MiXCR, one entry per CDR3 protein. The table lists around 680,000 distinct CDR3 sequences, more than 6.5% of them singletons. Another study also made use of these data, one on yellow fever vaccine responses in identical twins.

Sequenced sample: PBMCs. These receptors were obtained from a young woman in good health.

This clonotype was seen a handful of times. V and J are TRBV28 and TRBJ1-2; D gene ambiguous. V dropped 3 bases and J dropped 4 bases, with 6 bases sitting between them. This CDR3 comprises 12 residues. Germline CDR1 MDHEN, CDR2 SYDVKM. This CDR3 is CASSFAVYGYTF. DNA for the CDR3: TGTGCCAGCAGTTTTGCAGTCTATGGCTACACCTTC.

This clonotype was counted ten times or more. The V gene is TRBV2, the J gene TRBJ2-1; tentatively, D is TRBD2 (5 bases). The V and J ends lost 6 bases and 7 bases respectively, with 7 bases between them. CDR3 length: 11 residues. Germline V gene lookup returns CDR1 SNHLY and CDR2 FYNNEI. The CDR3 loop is CASRGRNEQFF. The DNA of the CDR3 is TGTGCCAGCAGAGGGAGAAATGAGCAGTTCTTC.

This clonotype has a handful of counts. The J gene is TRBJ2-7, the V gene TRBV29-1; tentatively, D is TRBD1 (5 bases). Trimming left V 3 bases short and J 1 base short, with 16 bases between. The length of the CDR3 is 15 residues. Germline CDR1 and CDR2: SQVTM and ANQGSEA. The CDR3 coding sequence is TGCAGCGTTGAGGGTCCGGACACGGAATCCTACGAGCAGTACTTC. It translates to CSVEGPDTESYEQYF.

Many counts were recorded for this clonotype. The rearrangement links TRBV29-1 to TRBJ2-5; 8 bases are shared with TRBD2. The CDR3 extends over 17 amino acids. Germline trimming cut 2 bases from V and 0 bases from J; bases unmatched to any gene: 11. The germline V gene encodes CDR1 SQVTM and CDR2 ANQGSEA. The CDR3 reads CSVEIAGVSGDQETQYF. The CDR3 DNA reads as TGCAGCGTTGAAATTGCCGGTGTTAGCGGGGACCAAGAGACCCAGTACTTC.

The CDR3 sequence is CASSQWDRETQYF. The CDR3 nucleotides are TGTGCCAGCAGCCAGTGGGATCGAGAGACCCAGTACTTC. This sequence joins TRBV3-1 and TRBJ2-5; no definite D call. Trimming removed 3 bases from V and 4 bases from J, with 9 bases in between. Germline CDR1 LGHDT, CDR2 YNNKEL (reference sequence). This CDR3 comprises 13 residues.

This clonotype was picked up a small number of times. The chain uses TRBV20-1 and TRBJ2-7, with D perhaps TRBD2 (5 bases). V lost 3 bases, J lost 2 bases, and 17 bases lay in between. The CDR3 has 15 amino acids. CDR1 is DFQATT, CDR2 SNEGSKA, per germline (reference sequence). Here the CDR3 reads CSARGPGSEPYEQYF. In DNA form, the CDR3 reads TGCAGTGCTAGGGGTCCGGGTAGCGAACCCTACGAGCAGTACTTC.

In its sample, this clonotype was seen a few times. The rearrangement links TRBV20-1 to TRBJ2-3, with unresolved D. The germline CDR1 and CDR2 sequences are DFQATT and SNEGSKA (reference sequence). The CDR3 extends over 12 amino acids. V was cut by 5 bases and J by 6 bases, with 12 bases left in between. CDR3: CSALRLGDTQYF. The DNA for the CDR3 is TGCAGTGCTCTGCGCCTGGGGGATACGCAGTATTTT.

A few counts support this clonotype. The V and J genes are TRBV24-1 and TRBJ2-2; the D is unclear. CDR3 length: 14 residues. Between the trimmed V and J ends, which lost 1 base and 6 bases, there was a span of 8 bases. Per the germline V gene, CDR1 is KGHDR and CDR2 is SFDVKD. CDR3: CATSDFASPGELFF. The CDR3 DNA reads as TGTGCCACCAGTGATTTCGCCAGCCCCGGGGAGCTGTTTTTT.

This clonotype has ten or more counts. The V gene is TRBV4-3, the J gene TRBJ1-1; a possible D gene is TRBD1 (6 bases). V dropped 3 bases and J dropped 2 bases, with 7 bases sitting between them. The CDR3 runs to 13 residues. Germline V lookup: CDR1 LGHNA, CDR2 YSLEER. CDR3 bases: TGCGCCAGCAGCCAGGACAGAAACACTGAAGCTTTCTTT. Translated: CASSQDRNTEAFF.

CDR3 protein: CSASDRGQETQYF. CDR3 nucleotide sequence: TGCAGTGCTTCTGACAGGGGGCAAGAGACCCAGTACTTC. The chain is built from TRBV20-1 and TRBJ2-5; 9 bases agree with TRBD1. V dropped 5 bases and J dropped 2; count of bases not matched to a gene: 3. CDR3 length: 13 amino acids. Germline CDR1 and CDR2: DFQATT and SNEGSKA (reference sequence).

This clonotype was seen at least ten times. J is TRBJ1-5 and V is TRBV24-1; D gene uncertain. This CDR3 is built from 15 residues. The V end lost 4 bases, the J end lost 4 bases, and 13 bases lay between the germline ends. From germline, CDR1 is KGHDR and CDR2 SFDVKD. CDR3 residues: CATSDPDGGNQPQHF. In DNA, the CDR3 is TGTGCCACCAGTGACCCAGACGGAGGAAATCAGCCCCAGCATTTT.

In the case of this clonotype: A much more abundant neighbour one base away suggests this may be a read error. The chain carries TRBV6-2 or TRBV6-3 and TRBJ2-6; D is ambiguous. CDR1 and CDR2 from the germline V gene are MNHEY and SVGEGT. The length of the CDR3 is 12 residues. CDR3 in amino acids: CAIAGDAKVLTF. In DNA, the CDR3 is TGTGCCATAGCCGGAGATGCCAAAGTCCTGACTTTC.

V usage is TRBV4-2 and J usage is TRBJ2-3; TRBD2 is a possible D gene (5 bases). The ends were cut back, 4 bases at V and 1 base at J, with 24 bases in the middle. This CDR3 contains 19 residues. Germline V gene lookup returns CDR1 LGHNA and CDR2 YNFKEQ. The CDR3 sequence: CASSREKLETGMCTDTQYF. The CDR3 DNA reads TGTGCCAGCAGCCGTGAGAAATTGGAAACGGGAATGTGCACAGATACGCAGTATTTT.

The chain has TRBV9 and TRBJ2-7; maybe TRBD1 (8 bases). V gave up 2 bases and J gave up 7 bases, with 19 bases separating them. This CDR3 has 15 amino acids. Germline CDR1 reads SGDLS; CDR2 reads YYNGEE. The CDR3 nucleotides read TGTGCCAGCAGCGTCAGGACAGGGACTAAGGAGGAGCAGTACTTC. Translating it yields CASSVRTGTKEEQYF.

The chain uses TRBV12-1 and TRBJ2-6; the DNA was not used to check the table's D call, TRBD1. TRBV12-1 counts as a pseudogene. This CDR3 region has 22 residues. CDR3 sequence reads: CASSRTYAGQERAPSGANVLTF. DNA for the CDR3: TGTGCCAGCAGCCGCACTTATGCGGGACAGGAAAGGGCCCCCTCTGGGGCCAACGTCCTGACTTTC.

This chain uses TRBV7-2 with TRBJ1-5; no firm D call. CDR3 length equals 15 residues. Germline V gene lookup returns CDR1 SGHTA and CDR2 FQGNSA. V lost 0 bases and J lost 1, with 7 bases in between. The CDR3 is CASSLAGRSNQPQHF. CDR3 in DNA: TGTGCCAGCAGCTTAGCGGGGAGAAGCAATCAGCCCCAGCATTTT. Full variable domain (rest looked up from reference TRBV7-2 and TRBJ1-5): GAGVSQSPSNKVTEKGKDVELRCDPISGHTALYWYRQSLGQGLEFLIYFQGNSAPDKSGLPSDRFSAERTGGSVSTLTIQRTQQEDSAVYLCASSLAGRSNQPQHFGDGTRLSIL.

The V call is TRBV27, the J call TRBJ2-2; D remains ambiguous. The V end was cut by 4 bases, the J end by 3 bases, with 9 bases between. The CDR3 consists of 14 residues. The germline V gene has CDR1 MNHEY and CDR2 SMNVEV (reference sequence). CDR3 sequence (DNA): TGTGCCAGCAGTTCAGACTCATACACCGGGGAGCTGTTTTTT. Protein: CASSSDSYTGELFF.

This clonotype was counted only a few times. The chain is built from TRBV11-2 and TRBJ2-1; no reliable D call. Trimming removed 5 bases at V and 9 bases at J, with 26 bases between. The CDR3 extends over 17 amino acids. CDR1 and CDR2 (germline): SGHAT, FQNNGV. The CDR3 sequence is CASSTDPAVVVDTEQFF. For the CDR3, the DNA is TGTGCCAGCAGCACAGATCCTGCGGTCGTTGTCGACACTGAGCAGTTCTTC.

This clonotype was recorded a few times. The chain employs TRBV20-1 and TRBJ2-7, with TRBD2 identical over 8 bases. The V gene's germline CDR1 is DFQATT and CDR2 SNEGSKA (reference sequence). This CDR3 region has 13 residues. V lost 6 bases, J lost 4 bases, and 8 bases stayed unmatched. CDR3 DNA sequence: TGCAGTGCCCCGAGCGGGAGTCGTTACGAGCAGTACTTC. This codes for CSAPSGSRYEQYF.

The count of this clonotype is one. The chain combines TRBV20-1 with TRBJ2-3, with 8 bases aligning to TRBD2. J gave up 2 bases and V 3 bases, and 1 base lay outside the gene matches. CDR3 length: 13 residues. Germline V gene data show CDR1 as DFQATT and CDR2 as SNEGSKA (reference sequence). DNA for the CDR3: TGCAGTGCTAGGCGGGGGGTCACAGATACGCAGTATTTT. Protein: CSARRGVTDTQYF.

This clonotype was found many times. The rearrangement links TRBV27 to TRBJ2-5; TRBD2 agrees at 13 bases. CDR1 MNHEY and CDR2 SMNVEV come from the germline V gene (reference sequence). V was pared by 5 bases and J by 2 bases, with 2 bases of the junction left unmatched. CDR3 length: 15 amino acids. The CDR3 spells CASSGTSGVQETQYF. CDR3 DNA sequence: TGTGCCAGCAGTGGGACTAGCGGGGTTCAAGAGACCCAGTACTTC.

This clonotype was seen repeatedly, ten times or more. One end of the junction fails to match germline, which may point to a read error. CDR3: CASSLVGTEAFF. As DNA, the CDR3 is TGCGCCAGCAGCCTGGTGGGCACTGAAGCTTTCTTT. V is TRBV11-2 and J is TRBJ1-1; D gene unclear. The CDR3 extends over 12 amino acids. CDR1 SGHAT and CDR2 FQNNGV come from the germline V gene.

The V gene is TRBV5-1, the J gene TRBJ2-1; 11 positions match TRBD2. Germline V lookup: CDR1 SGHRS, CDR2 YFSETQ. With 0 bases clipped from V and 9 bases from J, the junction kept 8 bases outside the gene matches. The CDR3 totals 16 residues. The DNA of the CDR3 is TGCGCCAGCAGCTTGGAACTAGCGGGGGCGTCGGGTGAGCAGTTCTTC. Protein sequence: CASSLELAGASGEQFF.

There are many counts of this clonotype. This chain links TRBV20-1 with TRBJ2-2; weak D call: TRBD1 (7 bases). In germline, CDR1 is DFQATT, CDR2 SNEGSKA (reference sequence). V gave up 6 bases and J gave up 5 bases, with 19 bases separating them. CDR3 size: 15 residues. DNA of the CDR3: TGCAGTGCCCGTTCCCAGGGGGGCGGAACCGGGGAGCTGTTTTTT. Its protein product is CSARSQGGGTGELFF.

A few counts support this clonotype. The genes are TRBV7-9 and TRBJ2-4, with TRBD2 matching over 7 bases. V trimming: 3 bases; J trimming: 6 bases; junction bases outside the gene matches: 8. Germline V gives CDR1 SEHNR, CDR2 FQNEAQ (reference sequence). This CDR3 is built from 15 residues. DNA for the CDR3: TGTGCCAGCAGCTTTACGGCGGGAGCAACAAACATTCAGTACTTC. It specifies CASSFTAGATNIQYF.

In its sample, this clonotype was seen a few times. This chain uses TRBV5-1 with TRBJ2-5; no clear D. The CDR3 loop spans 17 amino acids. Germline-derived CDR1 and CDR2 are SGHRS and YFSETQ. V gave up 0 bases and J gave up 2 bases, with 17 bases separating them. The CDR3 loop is CASSLGVRQNVQETQYF. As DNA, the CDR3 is TGCGCCAGCAGCTTGGGGGTTCGTCAAAACGTGCAAGAGACCCAGTACTTC.

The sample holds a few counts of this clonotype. In nucleotides, the CDR3 is TGTGCCAGCAGGCGGACTAGCGGGAGTGATACGCAGTATTTT. It translates to CASRRTSGSDTQYF. J is TRBJ2-3 and V is TRBV12-3 or TRBV12-4; 13 bases line up with TRBD2. This CDR3 comprises 14 residues. J gave up 6 bases and V 6 bases, and 3 bases lay outside the gene matches.

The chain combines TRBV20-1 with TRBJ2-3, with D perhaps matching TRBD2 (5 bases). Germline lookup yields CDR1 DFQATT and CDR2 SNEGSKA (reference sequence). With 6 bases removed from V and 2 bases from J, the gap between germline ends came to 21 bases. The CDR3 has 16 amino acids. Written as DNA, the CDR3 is TGCAGTGCGGGTCAAAATGCGCGGGTCCTCACAGATACGCAGTATTTT. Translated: CSAGQNARVLTDTQYF.

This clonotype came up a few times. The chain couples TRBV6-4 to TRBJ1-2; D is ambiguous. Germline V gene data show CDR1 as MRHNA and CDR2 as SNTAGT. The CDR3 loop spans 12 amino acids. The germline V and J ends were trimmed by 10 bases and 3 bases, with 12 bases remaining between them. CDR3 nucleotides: TGTGCCACCATAAGGGTCCACTATGGCTACACCTTC. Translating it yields CATIRVHYGYTF.

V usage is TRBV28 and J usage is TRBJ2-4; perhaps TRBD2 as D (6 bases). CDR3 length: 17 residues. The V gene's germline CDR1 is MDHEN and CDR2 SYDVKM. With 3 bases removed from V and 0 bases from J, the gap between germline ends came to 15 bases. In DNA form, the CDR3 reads TGTGCCAGCAGTTTGGCAGGTTGGGGACTAGCCAAAAACATTCAGTACTTC. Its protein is CASSLAGWGLAKNIQYF.